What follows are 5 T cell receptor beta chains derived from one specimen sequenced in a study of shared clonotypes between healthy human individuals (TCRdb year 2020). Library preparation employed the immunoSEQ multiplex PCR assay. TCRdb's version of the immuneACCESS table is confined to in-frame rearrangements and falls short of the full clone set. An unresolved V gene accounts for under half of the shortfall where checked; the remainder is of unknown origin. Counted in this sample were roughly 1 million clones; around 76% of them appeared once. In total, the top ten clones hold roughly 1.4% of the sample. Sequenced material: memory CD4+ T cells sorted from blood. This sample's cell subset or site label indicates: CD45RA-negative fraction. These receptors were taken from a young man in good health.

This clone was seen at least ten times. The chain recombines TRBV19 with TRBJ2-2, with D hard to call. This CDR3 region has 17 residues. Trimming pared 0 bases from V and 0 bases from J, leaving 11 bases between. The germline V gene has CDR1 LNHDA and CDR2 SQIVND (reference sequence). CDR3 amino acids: CASSIDSDGANTGELFF. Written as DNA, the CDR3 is TGTGCCAGTAGTATAGACTCGGACGGAGCGAACACCGGGGAGCTGTTTTTT.

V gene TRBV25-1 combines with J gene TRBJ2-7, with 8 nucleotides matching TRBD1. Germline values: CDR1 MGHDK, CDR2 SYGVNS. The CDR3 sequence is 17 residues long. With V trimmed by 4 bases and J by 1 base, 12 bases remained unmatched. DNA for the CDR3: TGTGCCAGCAGTGCTCCCGGGACAGGAGGGAGGTCCTACGAGCAGTACTTC. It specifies CASSAPGTGGRSYEQYF.

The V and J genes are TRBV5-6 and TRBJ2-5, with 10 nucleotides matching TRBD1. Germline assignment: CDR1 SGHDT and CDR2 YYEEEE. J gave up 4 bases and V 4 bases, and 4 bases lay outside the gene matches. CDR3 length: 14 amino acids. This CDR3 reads CASSTGQGRETQYF. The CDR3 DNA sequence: TGTGCCAGCAGCACGGGACAGGGGAGAGAGACCCAGTACTTC.

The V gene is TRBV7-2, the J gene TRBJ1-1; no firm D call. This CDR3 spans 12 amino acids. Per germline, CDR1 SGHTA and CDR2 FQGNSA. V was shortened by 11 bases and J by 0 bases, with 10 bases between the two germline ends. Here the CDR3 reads CAVRELNTEAFF. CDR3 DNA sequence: TGTGCCGTGCGCGAACTGAACACTGAAGCTTTCTTT.

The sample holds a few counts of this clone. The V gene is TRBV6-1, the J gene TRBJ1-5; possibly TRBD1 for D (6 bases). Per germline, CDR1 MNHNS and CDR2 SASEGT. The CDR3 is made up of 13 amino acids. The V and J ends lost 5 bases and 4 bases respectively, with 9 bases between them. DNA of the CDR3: TGTGCCAGCAGTTTTGACAGGAATCAGCCCCAGCATTTT. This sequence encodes CASSFDRNQPQHF.